Sequencing of this T cell receptor beta chain was carried out in a study of T cells in narcolepsy. Using immunoSEQ multiplex PCR, the repertoire was profiled, and TCRdb retains in-frame clones only, with some absent. The sample gives roughly 10,000 clones, more than 65% of which show up once; roughly 23% is in the top ten. The V end was cut by 2 bases, the J end by 5 bases, with 9 bases between. Germline V CDR1 and CDR2: SEHNR, FQNEAQ (reference sequence). This CDR3 has 14 amino acids. This chain links TRBV7-9 with TRBJ1-4; D remains ambiguous. The TCR was taken from a human donor with narcolepsy. Sequences were obtained from CD45RA- memory CD8+ T cells from PBMCs. In DNA form, the CDR3 reads TGTGCCAGCAGCTTACCCTACCCGAATGAAAAACTGTTTTTT. Amino acid sequence: CASSLPYPNEKLFF.